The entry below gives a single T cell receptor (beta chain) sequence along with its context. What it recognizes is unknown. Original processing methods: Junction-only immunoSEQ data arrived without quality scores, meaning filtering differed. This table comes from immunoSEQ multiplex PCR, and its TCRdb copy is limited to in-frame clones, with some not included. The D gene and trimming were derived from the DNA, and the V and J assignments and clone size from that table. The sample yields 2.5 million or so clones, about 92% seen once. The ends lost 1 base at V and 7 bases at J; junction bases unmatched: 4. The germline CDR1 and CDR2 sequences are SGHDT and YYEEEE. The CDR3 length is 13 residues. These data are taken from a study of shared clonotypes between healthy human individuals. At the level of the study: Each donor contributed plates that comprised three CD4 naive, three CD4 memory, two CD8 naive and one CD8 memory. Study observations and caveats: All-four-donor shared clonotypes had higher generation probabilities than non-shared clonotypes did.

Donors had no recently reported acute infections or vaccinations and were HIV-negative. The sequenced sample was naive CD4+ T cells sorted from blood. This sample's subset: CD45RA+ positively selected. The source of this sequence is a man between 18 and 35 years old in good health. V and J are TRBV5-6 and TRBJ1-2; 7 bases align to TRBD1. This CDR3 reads CASSLWDSFGYTF. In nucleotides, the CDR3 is TGTGCCAGCAGCTTGTGGGACAGTTTTGGCTACACCTTC. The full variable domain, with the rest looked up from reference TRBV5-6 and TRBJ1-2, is DAGVTQSPTHLIKTRGQQVTLRCSPKSGHDTVSWYQQALGQGPQFIFQYYEEEERQRGNFPDRFSGHQFPNYSSELNVNALLLGDSALYLCASSLWDSFGYTFGSGTRLTVV.